The 20 T cell receptor beta chains below were found in one sample sequenced in a study of blood T cell repertoires in COVID-19. The data were produced by immunoSEQ multiplex PCR, yet TCRdb's version contains in-frame clones alone and is incomplete. The sample lists some 120,000 clones, roughly 85% occurring once. Input material: peripheral blood. Source of these receptors: a human donor in a cohort sampled during active COVID-19.

V usage is TRBV18 and J usage is TRBJ1-4; D is unclear. CDR1 and CDR2 (germline): KGHSH, LQKENI. This CDR3 is built from 14 residues. V was cut by 3 bases and J by 4 bases, with 9 bases left in between. CDR3 in amino acids: CASSPGRDNEKLFF. For the CDR3, the DNA is TGTGCCAGCTCACCGGGGAGGGATAATGAAAAACTGTTTTTT.

CDR3: CASSIGTANNSPLHF. In nucleotides, the CDR3 is TGTGCCAGCAGCATCGGGACAGCTAATAATTCACCCCTCCACTTT. The chain couples TRBV7-8 to TRBJ1-6, with 7 bases lining up with TRBD1. Trimming removed 5 bases from V and 5 bases from J; junction bases left unmatched: 6. The CDR3 is made up of 15 amino acids. Per the germline V gene, CDR1 is SGHVS and CDR2 is FQNEAQ.

This clone was detected only once. The J gene is TRBJ1-6, the V gene TRBV14; D is perhaps TRBD1 (6 bases). The CDR3 runs 16 residues. V gave up 3 bases and J gave up 7 bases, with 16 bases separating them. Per germline, CDR1 SGHDN and CDR2 FVKESK. CDR3 region: CASSQSNRVRNSPLHF. CDR3 coding DNA: TGTGCCAGCAGCCAGAGCAACAGGGTAAGAAATTCACCCCTCCACTTT.

The rearrangement joins TRBV20-1 to TRBJ2-3; D is unclear. CDR1 and CDR2 (germline): DFQATT, SNEGSKA (reference sequence). The CDR3 covers 11 residues. Between the trimmed V and J ends, which lost 6 bases and 6 bases, there was a span of 10 bases. CDR3 loop: CSATLEDTQYF. The CDR3 region has the DNA TGCAGTGCCACCTTGGAGGATACGCAGTATTTT.

This chain uses TRBV27 with TRBJ2-3, with D uncertain. V dropped 0 bases and J dropped 1 base, with 8 bases sitting between them. The germline CDR1 and CDR2 sequences are MNHEY and SMNVEV (reference sequence). This CDR3 is 15 amino acids long. The CDR3 DNA reads TGTGCCAGCAGTTTATCTGGCCTGCGCACAGATACGCAGTATTTT. Translating gives CASSLSGLRTDTQYF.

The chain links TRBV7-8 to TRBJ1-4, with D unclear. V was cut by 5 bases and J by 5 bases, with 15 bases left in between. This CDR3 has 15 residues. Germline CDR1 and CDR2: SGHVS and FQNEAQ. Here the CDR3 reads CASSPGGISNEKLFF. Here the CDR3 DNA reads TGTGCCAGCAGCCCTGGTGGCATCTCGAATGAAAAACTGTTTTTT.

This rearrangement joins TRBV29-1 to TRBJ1-1; weak D call: TRBD1 (5 bases). CDR1 is SQVTM and CDR2 is ANQGSEA in the germline V gene. V gave up 3 bases and J gave up 10 bases, with 18 bases separating them. The CDR3 runs to 13 residues. CDR3 in amino acids: CSVDLHDSLGAFF. CDR3 sequence (DNA): TGCAGCGTTGACCTTCACGACAGCTTAGGAGCTTTCTTT.

This chain links TRBV2 with TRBJ1-4; 9 bases match TRBD1. The CDR3 is 14 residues long. From germline, CDR1 is SNHLY and CDR2 FYNNEI. V trimming: 6 bases; J trimming: 4 bases; junction bases outside the gene matches: 3. CDR3 sequence: CASRTDRGNEKLFF. In nucleotides, the CDR3 is TGTGCCAGCAGAACGGACAGGGGTAATGAAAAACTGTTTTTT. Variable domain in full (rest from reference TRBV2 and TRBJ1-4): EPEVTQTPSHQVTQMGQEVILRCVPISNHLYFYWYRQILGQKVEFLVSFYNNEISEKSEIFDDQFSVERPDGSNFTLKIRSTKLEDSAMYFCASRTDRGNEKLFFGSGTQLSVL.

The genes are TRBV27 and TRBJ2-7, with 10 bases fitting TRBD2. CDR3 length: 16 residues. The V and J ends lost 1 base and 5 bases, in that order; junction bases with no gene match: 8. The germline CDR1 and CDR2 sequences are MNHEY and SMNVEV (reference sequence). The CDR3 is CASSLFGLAGDHEQYF. CDR3 coding DNA: TGTGCCAGCAGTTTATTCGGGCTAGCGGGAGACCACGAGCAGTACTTC.

This sequence joins TRBV7-6 and TRBJ2-7, with no clear D. The CDR3 has 13 residues. V was clipped by 5 bases and J by 1 base, with 9 bases between them. Germline assignment: CDR1 SGHVS and CDR2 FNYEAQ. The CDR3 reads CASSPGISYEQYF. CDR3 sequence (DNA): TGTGCCAGCAGCCCCGGTATTTCCTACGAGCAGTACTTC.

V is TRBV7-6 and J is TRBJ2-1; 8 bases agree with TRBD2. The CDR3 totals 16 residues. Germline-derived CDR1 and CDR2 are SGHVS and FNYEAQ. The V gene end was trimmed by 4 bases and the J gene end by 5 bases; junction bases not matched to a gene: 10. CDR3 DNA: TGTGCCAGCAGCTCGAAGACTAGCGCCCAGGACAATGAGCAGTTCTTC. Its translation is CASSSKTSAQDNEQFF.

V is TRBV28 and J is TRBJ1-1; 8 bases are a match to TRBD1. The CDR3 is 12 amino acids. With 3 bases clipped from V and 10 bases from J, the junction kept 4 bases outside the gene matches. CDR1 MDHEN and CDR2 SYDVKM come from the germline V gene. The CDR3 spells CASSLRTGRAFF. The CDR3 DNA is TGTGCCAGCAGTTTGCGGACAGGGAGAGCTTTCTTT.

The CDR3: CASSQHRTGGEQFF. DNA for the CDR3: TGTGCCAGCAGCCAACATCGGACAGGCGGTGAGCAGTTCTTC. The chain has TRBV3-1 (or the pseudogene TRBV3-2) and TRBJ2-1, with 7 positions matching TRBD1. V shed 2 bases, J shed 9 bases, and the junction held 7 bases outside the gene matches. This CDR3 contains 14 residues. The V gene's germline CDR1 is LGHDT and CDR2 YNNKEL (reference sequence).

DNA for the CDR3: TGTGCCAGCAGTACGCGGACAGGGGGTAACACCGGGGAGCTGTTTTTT. Its protein is CASSTRTGGNTGELFF. The rearrangement uses TRBV6-2 or TRBV6-3 and TRBJ2-2; 10 bases fit TRBD1. CDR3 length: 16 amino acids. V gave up 5 bases and J gave up 2 bases; unmatched junction bases: 5. Germline V gene data show CDR1 as MNHEY and CDR2 as SVGEGT.

As for this clone: A read error may produce the germline difference seen at one junction end. The chain carries TRBV28 and TRBJ2-3; D remains ambiguous. CDR1 MDHEN and CDR2 SYDVKM come from the germline V gene. The CDR3 consists of 11 residues. This chain's CDR3 is CATSARDTQYF. In nucleotides, the CDR3 is TGTGCCACCAGTGCCAGGGATACGCAGTATTTT.

CDR3 amino acids: CASSQGGGSPLHF. The CDR3 DNA reads TGTGCCAGCAGCCAAGGGGGAGGGTCACCCCTCCACTTT. V usage is TRBV3-1 (or the pseudogene TRBV3-2) and J usage is TRBJ1-6, with D unresolved. The CDR3 length is 13 residues. Between the trimmed V and J ends, which lost 1 base and 10 bases, there was a span of 8 bases. Germline lookup yields CDR1 LGHDT and CDR2 YNNKEL (reference sequence).

The chain links TRBV7-2 to TRBJ2-7; 13 bases match TRBD2. Losses at the gene ends were 5 bases for V and 5 bases for J; bases not matched to a gene: 6. CDR1 and CDR2 (germline): SGHTA, FQGNSA. The CDR3 is 15 amino acids. CDR3 sequence reads: CASSPTSGRAHEQYF. CDR3 nucleotide sequence: TGTGCCAGCAGCCCAACTAGCGGGAGGGCCCACGAGCAGTACTTC.

The chain is built from TRBV28 and TRBJ1-2; 7 positions match TRBD1. Germline CDR1 and CDR2: MDHEN and SYDVKM. The CDR3 is made up of 14 amino acids. V lost 3 bases, J lost 5 bases, and 6 bases stayed unmatched. CDR3 in amino acids: CASSLSDRRYGYTF. The CDR3 DNA reads as TGTGCCAGCAGTTTGTCGGACAGGAGATATGGCTACACCTTC.

The chain has TRBV6-2 or TRBV6-3 and TRBJ1-4; D is unresolved. V was clipped by 5 bases and J by 3 bases, with 4 bases between them. The CDR3 is made up of 12 amino acids. The germline V gene encodes CDR1 MNHEY and CDR2 SVGEGT. The CDR3 nucleotides are TGTGCCAGCAGTACGGCTAATGAAAAACTGTTTTTT. Translated, it gives CASSTANEKLFF.

This chain links TRBV6-1 with TRBJ1-2; D might be TRBD1 (5 bases). Trimming left V 3 bases short and J 7 bases short, with 9 bases between. This CDR3 has 12 amino acids. Germline CDR1 and CDR2: MNHNS and SASEGT. CDR3 sequence (DNA): TGTGCCAGCAGTGACAGGGTATCTGGCTACACCTTC. Protein product: CASSDRVSGYTF.